This TCR beta chain emerged from a study of blood T cell repertoires in COVID-19. At the level of the study: Collection of acute and convalescent COVID-19 samples took place in the United States, Italy and Spain. T cells, B-cell-depleted T cells, or PBMCs provided the cDNA or gDNA that served as material.

This CDR3 region has 15 residues. Between the trimmed V and J ends, which lost 4 bases and 5 bases, there was a span of 14 bases. Germline CDR1 PRHDT, CDR2 FYEKMQ (reference sequence). This clone was seen a handful of times. Authors' analysis steps: Researchers report that nucleated cell counts were estimated from reference gene primer amplification. Measured with immunoSEQ multiplex PCR; TCRdb has only the in-frame clones, and not every one. That table furnishes V, J and clone size, whereas the DNA furnished D and trimming. The repertoire holds about 120,000 clones, with 87% as singletons. Sequenced: peripheral blood. The chain joins TRBV13 to TRBJ1-4; no definite D call. This clonotype originated in a woman aged 70-85 years with acute or convalescent COVID-19. The DNA for the CDR3 is TGTGCCAGCAGCTCATACAGAGAAACAAATGAAAAACTGTTTTTT. Its protein product is CASSSYRETNEKLFF.